This T cell receptor beta chain was identified during a study of immune evolution from preneoplasia to lung adenocarcinoma. Only in-frame clones appear in the TCRdb table, and some are missing; sequencing was by immunoSEQ multiplex PCR. This sample yields roughly 4,200 clones, of which roughly 84% are seen a single time; 2.5% to 3.5% belongs to the top ten. This CDR3 region has 15 residues. V dropped 10 bases and J dropped 5; count of bases not matched to a gene: 7. Germline loops: CDR1 WSHSY, CDR2 SAAADI. This clonotype was obtained from a person aged 65 to 79 with lung adenocarcinoma. The J gene is TRBJ2-2, the V gene TRBV10-2; 13 positions agree with TRBD2. The source material was FFPE minimally invasive lung adenocarcinoma tissue. In DNA form, the CDR3 reads TGCGCCACCCGGACTAGCGGGGGTGGGACCGGGGAGCTGTTTTTT. This codes for CATRTSGGGTGELFF.